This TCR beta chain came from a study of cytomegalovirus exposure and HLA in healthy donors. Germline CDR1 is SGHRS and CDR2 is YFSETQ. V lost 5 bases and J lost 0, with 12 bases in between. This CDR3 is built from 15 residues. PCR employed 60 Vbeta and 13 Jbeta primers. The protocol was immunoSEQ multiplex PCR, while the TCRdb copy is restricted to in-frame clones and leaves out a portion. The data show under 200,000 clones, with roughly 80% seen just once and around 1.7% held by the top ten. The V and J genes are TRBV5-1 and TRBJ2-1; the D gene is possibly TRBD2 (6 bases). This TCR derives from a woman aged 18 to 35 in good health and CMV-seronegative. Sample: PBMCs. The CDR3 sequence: CASRAGTPSYNEQFF. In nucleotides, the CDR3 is TGCGCCAGCAGGGCCGGGACTCCCTCCTACAATGAGCAGTTCTTC.